This T cell receptor (beta chain) was recorded in a study of monozygotic twins with inflammatory bowel disease. Overall study results and limits: No difference was seen in repertoire similarity between concordant and discordant twins, possibly from limited power.

Researchers collected over 2 ml of blood per donor. The CDR3 totals 14 residues. CDR1 and CDR2 (germline): SGHRS, YFSETQ. TCRdb reprocessed the 5' RACE reads; each CDR3 protein has one entry and no DNA is given. The sample shows 350,000 to 400,000 distinct CDR3 sequences, and approximately 2.4% sits with its ten largest clones. Comment on this clonotype: The antigen is not known.

Sequencing used blood. This TCR came from a human donor with ulcerative colitis or Crohn's disease, or a healthy co-twin of an affected twin (not recorded which). The rearrangement joins TRBV5-1 to TRBJ2-5; as DNA is missing, the TRBD1 call by TCRdb cannot be tested. This CDR3 reads CASSDGQGTETQYF.